These T cell receptor beta chains were read from a single sample in a study of beta chain features in type 1 diabetes. Profiled with immunoSEQ multiplex PCR; TCRdb holds only in-frame clones, not every one. The sample holds 300,000 to 350,000 clones, approximately 12% seen once. Sequencing used naive CD4+ T cells from blood. These receptors all stem from a woman aged 18-35 years with type 1 diabetes. CDR3s include the opening cysteine and the closing phenylalanine or tryptophan. The order of the fields is V gene, D gene, clone size, J gene, CDR3 protein, CDR3 DNA. A D gene is named only where the DNA matches it firmly. Only some rows state a clone size, as once, few, many or a class for expanded clones.

TRBV10-3	.	.	TRBJ1-1	CAGGDREYTEAFF	TGTGCCGGAGGGGACCGGGAATACACTGAAGCTTTCTTT
TRBV5-1	.	.	TRBJ2-6	CASSLVAGTGANVLTF	TGCGCCAGCAGCTTGGTGGCAGGGACTGGGGCCAACGTCCTGACTTTC
TRBV5-1	.	once	TRBJ2-1	CASSLESRNEQFF	TGCGCCAGCAGCTTGGAATCGCGGAATGAGCAGTTCTTC
TRBV6-6	TRBD1	.	TRBJ2-3	CASSYALRQGFAIF	TGTGCCAGCAGTTACGCCCTGAGACAGGGTTTCGCCATTTTT
TRBV9	.	.	TRBJ2-3	CASSVDLAGIVTDTQYF	TGTGCCAGCAGCGTAGATTTGGCGGGCATTGTCACAGATACGCAGTATTTT
TRBV10-3	TRBD2	few	TRBJ2-1	CAIAGLAWDEQFF	TGTGCCATCGCCGGACTAGCATGGGATGAGCAGTTCTTC
TRBV5-6	TRBD2	.	TRBJ2-1	CASSLALAGGKGFF	TGTGCCAGCAGCTTGGCCCTAGCGGGAGGCAAGGGGTTCTTC
TRBV27	TRBD2	.	TRBJ2-5	CASSPASGTQETQYF	TGTGCCAGCAGCCCCGCTAGCGGGACCCAAGAGACCCAGTACTTC
TRBV5-1	TRBD2	.	TRBJ2-6	CASHAVVAGAGANVLTF	TGCGCCAGCCATGCGGTGGTAGCGGGAGCTGGGGCCAACGTCCTGACTTTC
TRBV18	.	few	TRBJ2-5	CASSPTVQETQYF	TGTGCCAGCTCACCAACAGTACAAGAGACCCAGTACTTC
TRBV27	.	.	TRBJ1-2	CASSLWPYYGYTF	TGTGCCAGCAGTTTATGGCCTTACTATGGCTACACCTTC